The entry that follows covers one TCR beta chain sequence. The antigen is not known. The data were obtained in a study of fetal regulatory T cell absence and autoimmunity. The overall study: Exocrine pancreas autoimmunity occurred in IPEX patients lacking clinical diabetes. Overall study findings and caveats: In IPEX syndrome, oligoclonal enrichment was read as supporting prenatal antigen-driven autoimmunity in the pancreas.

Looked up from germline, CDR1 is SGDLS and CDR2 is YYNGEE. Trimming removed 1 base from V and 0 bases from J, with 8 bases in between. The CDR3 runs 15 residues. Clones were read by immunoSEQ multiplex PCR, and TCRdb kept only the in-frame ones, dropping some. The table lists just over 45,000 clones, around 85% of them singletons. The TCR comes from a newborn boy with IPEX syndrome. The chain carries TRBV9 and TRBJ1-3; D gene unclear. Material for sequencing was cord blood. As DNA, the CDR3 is TGTGCCAGCAGCGTATCTACCAGCTCTGGAAACACCATATATTTT. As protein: CASSVSTSSGNTIYF. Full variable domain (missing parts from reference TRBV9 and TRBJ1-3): DSGVTQTPKHLITATGQRVTLRCSPRSGDLSVYWYQQSLDQGLQFLIQYYNGEERAKGNILERFSAQQFPDLHSELNLSSLELGDSALYFCASSVSTSSGNTIYFGEGSWLTVV.